These 15 T cell receptor beta chains were all obtained from the same sample, sequenced in a study of regulatory T cells in long-lasting Graves disease. Both iRepertoire HTBI primers and Arm-PCR of CDR3 regions were used to build the TCR beta libraries. TCRdb processed the multiplex PCR reads anew with MiXCR; each CDR3 protein has one entry. The sample comprises around 400,000 distinct CDR3 sequences, approximately 16% of which are singletons, and under 9% rests with the top ten. Documented time point: newly diagnosed GD, antithyroid drugs for less than 3 months. There was RNA extracted from PBMCs, and the TCR library was made from it. These data are also associated with another study on T cells in Graves' hyperthyroidism and ophthalmopathy.

This specimen was peripheral blood mononuclear cells (PBMCs), taken at new diagnosis, from a patient treated with antithyroid drugs. These receptors were collected from a woman aged 40 to 50 with Graves disease.

This clonotype occurred a few times. This sequence joins TRBV6-2 or TRBV6-3 and TRBJ1-2, with 8 positions matching TRBD1. This CDR3 has 15 residues. Per the germline V gene, CDR1 is MNHEY and CDR2 is SVGEGT. The ends lost 2 bases at V and 7 bases at J; junction bases unmatched: 9. In DNA, the CDR3 is TGTGCCAGCAGTTACCCGTCCAGGGGGCAGCGTGGCTACACCTTC. Amino acid sequence: CASSYPSRGQRGYTF.

This clonotype has ten or more counts. The CDR3 region is CASSLEGHTDTQYF. The CDR3 region has the DNA TGCGCCAGCAGCTTGGAGGGCCACACAGATACGCAGTATTTT. V and J are TRBV5-1 and TRBJ2-3; D is unclear. The CDR3 is 14 residues long. Germline V gene data show CDR1 as SGHRS and CDR2 as YFSETQ. The V gene lost 0 bases and the J gene lost 2 bases, with 7 bases spanning the gap.

The rearrangement joins TRBV7-9 to TRBJ2-1; possible D gene TRBD2, 6 bases. Trimming cost V 4 bases and J 4 bases, with 29 bases left between them. Looked up from germline, CDR1 is SEHNR and CDR2 is FQNEAQ (reference sequence). The CDR3 contains 20 residues. The DNA of the CDR3 is TGTGCCAGCAGCTCCGGGCCAGTGCGGGACCACGTCCCACCATACAATGAGCAGTTCTTC. Amino acids: CASSSGPVRDHVPPYNEQFF.

The gene calls are TRBV19 and TRBJ2-7, with D maybe TRBD1 (5 bases). V dropped 1 base and J dropped 6 bases, with 7 bases sitting between them. The CDR3 is 12 amino acids. From germline, CDR1 is LNHDA and CDR2 SQIVND (reference sequence). This CDR3 reads CASSIAGSEQYF. For the CDR3, the DNA is TGTGCCAGTAGTATAGCAGGGTCCGAGCAGTACTTC.

The chain joins TRBV5-4 to TRBJ2-1, with TRBD2 identical over 10 bases. This CDR3 spans 15 amino acids. V shed 0 bases, J shed 7 bases, and the junction held 4 bases outside the gene matches. Germline V gene sequence: CDR1 SGHNT, CDR2 YYREEE (reference sequence). The DNA for the CDR3 is TGTGCCAGCAGCTTGGGCGGGACTAGCGCTAATGAGCAGTTCTTC. Translated: CASSLGGTSANEQFF.

At least ten counts were recorded for this clonotype. A read error may produce the germline difference seen at one junction end. The V gene is TRBV10-3, the J gene TRBJ2-5; D is ambiguous. This CDR3 region has 13 residues. The germline gives CDR1 ENHRY, CDR2 SYGVKD. CDR3 DNA sequence: TGTGCCATCAGTCAGTCTTACCAAGAGACCCAGTACTTC. This gives the protein CAISQSYQETQYF.

In this sample, this clonotype turned up a few times. V is TRBV6-1 and J is TRBJ2-7; 12 bases align to TRBD2. After removal of 8 bases from V and 4 bases from J, the junction contained 6 bases not matched to a gene. The CDR3 sequence is 14 residues long. Germline assignment: CDR1 MNHNS and CDR2 SASEGT. The CDR3 reads CASAEGLAGYEQYF. CDR3 nucleotide sequence: TGTGCCAGCGCCGAAGGACTAGCGGGATACGAGCAGTACTTC.

This clonotype showed up many times. The rearrangement joins TRBV28 to TRBJ1-5, with D perhaps matching TRBD1 (6 bases). V was cut by 4 bases and J by 5 bases, with 12 bases left in between. The germline gives CDR1 MDHEN, CDR2 SYDVKM. This CDR3 spans 14 amino acids. CDR3 DNA sequence: TGTGCCAGCAGTTCAGACAGGAGCGATCAGCCCCAGCATTTT. Translation gives CASSSDRSDQPQHF.

This clonotype was seen ten or more times. The chain links TRBV19 to TRBJ2-7, with a weak D call TRBD1 (5 bases). Trimming left V 2 bases short and J 0 bases short, with 11 bases between. This CDR3 region has 15 residues. CDR1 and CDR2 from the germline V gene are LNHDA and SQIVND (reference sequence). CDR3 nucleotides: TGTGCCAGTAGTATATCGACAGCCAGCTCCTACGAGCAGTACTTC. It specifies CASSISTASSYEQYF.

In its sample, this clonotype was seen a few times. The chain joins TRBV11-3 to TRBJ2-5, with TRBD2 matching over 9 bases. Per germline, CDR1 SGHNT and CDR2 YENEEA. V lost 5 bases to trimming and J lost 3 bases; unmatched junction nucleotides: 7. The CDR3 sequence is 15 residues long. The CDR3 spells CASSPNRLAEETQYF. CDR3 sequence (DNA): TGTGCCAGCAGCCCAAACCGACTAGCGGAAGAGACCCAGTACTTC.

The sample holds many counts of this clonotype. V gene TRBV7-2 combines with J gene TRBJ1-3; 10 bases line up with TRBD1. Unmatched junction bases numbered 10, after V lost 4 bases and J lost 4 bases. This CDR3 has 17 amino acids. The germline V gene encodes CDR1 SGHTA and CDR2 FQGNSA. CDR3 protein: CASSSPGQGTEGNTIYF. In DNA form, the CDR3 reads TGTGCCAGCAGCTCCCCGGGACAGGGGACGGAAGGAAACACCATATATTTT.

This rearrangement joins TRBV2 to TRBJ2-7; the D gene is possibly TRBD2 (6 bases). The CDR3 is 15 amino acids. CDR1 is SNHLY and CDR2 is FYNNEI in the germline V gene. Deletions cut 4 bases from V and 1 base from J, with 14 bases between. This CDR3 reads CASSAPSGVSYEQYF. CDR3 DNA: TGTGCCAGCAGTGCACCATCGGGGGTATCCTACGAGCAGTACTTC.

This clonotype has more than one count but fewer than ten. The rearrangement joins TRBV20-1 to TRBJ1-5, with TRBD1 matching over 7 bases. The CDR3 is 16 amino acids. Per germline, CDR1 DFQATT and CDR2 SNEGSKA (reference sequence). V dropped 2 bases and J dropped 2; count of bases not matched to a gene: 9. CDR3 loop: CSARRAGGFGNQPQHF. CDR3 in DNA: TGCAGTGCTAGACGGGCAGGGGGTTTCGGCAATCAGCCCCAGCATTTT.

This chain connects TRBV7-9 to TRBJ1-1; 8 nucleotides agree with TRBD1. The CDR3 has 13 amino acids. V was clipped by 6 bases and J by 7 bases; unmatched bases: 7. The germline V gene has CDR1 SEHNR and CDR2 FQNEAQ (reference sequence). Written as DNA, the CDR3 is TGTGCCAGCAGGTCAGGGGGCGGATTTGAAGCTTTCTTT. It encodes CASRSGGGFEAFF.

This clonotype was counted only a few times. The rearrangement links TRBV20-1 to TRBJ2-7, with 9 bases fitting TRBD2. The CDR3 loop spans 15 amino acids. Trimming at V came to 3 bases and at J to 2 bases, leaving 8 bases not matched to a gene. CDR1 DFQATT and CDR2 SNEGSKA come from the germline V gene (reference sequence). The CDR3 reads CSASYLTSGTYEQYF. CDR3 DNA sequence: TGCAGTGCTAGCTATTTGACTAGCGGCACCTACGAGCAGTACTTC.